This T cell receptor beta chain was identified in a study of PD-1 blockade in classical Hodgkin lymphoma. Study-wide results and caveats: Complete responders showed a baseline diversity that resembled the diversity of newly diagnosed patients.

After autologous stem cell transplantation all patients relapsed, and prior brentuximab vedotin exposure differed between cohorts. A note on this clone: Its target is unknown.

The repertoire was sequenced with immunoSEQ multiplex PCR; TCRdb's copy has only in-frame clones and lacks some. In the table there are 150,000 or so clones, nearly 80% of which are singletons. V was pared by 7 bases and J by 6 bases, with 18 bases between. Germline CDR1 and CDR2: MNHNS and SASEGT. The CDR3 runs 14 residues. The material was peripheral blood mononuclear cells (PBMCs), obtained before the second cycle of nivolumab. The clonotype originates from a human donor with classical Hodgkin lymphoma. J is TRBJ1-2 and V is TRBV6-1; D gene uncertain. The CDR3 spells CASTLRAVRDGYTF. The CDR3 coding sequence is TGTGCCAGCACTCTAAGGGCCGTCAGAGATGGCTACACCTTC.